This passage covers 27 T cell receptor beta chains from one sample sequenced in a study of T-cell reconstitution after alpha-beta-depleted transplantation in children. A library of TCRbeta sequences, prepared with unique molecular identifiers, was generated. MiXCR, run by TCRdb on the PCR reads, gives a single entry per CDR3 protein. The sample holds hundreds of thousands of distinct CDR3 sequences, around 13% seen once. Sequenced here: PBMCs, sampled before TCRalphabeta/CD19-depleted stem cell transplant. The origin of the receptors is a girl aged 2-10 years with congenital amegakaryocytic thrombocytopenia, due to receive a stem cell transplant.

In DNA form, the CDR3 reads TGTGCCAGCAGCCGCGGACTAATCACAGATACGCAGTATTTT. It codes for CASSRGLITDTQYF. V gene TRBV28 combines with J gene TRBJ2-3, with D maybe TRBD2 (6 bases). The CDR3 has 14 amino acids. CDR1 and CDR2 from the germline V gene are MDHEN and SYDVKM. V dropped 6 bases and J dropped 2 bases, with 12 bases sitting between them. The entire variable domain, with the rest obtained from reference TRBV28 and TRBJ2-3, is as follows: DVKVTQSSRYLVKRTGEKVFLECVQDMDHENMFWYRQDPGLGLRLIYFSYDVKMKEKGDIPEGYSVSREKKERFSLILESASTNQTSMYLCASSRGLITDTQYFGPGTRLTVL.

For the CDR3, the DNA is TGCAGCGTTGGGTCAGGGCAACTCGACTACACCTTC. Translated, it gives CSVGSGQLDYTF. The chain carries TRBV29-1 and TRBJ1-2; maybe TRBD1 (5 bases). The CDR3 totals 12 residues. The ends were cut back, 4 bases at V and 10 bases at J, with 16 bases in the middle. Per germline, CDR1 SQVTM and CDR2 ANQGSEA.

CDR3 in DNA: TGCAGTGCCTCCTCTGGGCTAGCGGGAGTAGGAACCGGGGAGCTGTTTTTT. This encodes CSASSGLAGVGTGELFF. The rearrangement links TRBV20-1 to TRBJ2-2; TRBD2 matches at 10 bases. The CDR3 length is 17 residues. Germline lookup yields CDR1 DFQATT and CDR2 SNEGSKA (reference sequence). Germline trimming cut 6 bases from V and 5 bases from J; bases unmatched to any gene: 15.

This clonotype was seen repeatedly, ten times or more. The chain has TRBV5-6 and TRBJ2-3; 9 bases map to TRBD2. V shed 4 bases and J 4 bases; nucleotides not matched to a gene: 10. The CDR3 has 16 residues. Germline CDR1 SGHDT, CDR2 YYEEEE. The CDR3 loop reads CASSPRGTSYADTQYF. CDR3 coding DNA: TGTGCCAGCAGCCCGCGCGGGACTAGCTATGCAGATACGCAGTATTTT.

On this clonotype: Sequence at one end of the junction differs from germline and may be a read error. The gene calls are TRBV7-9 and TRBJ2-1; D is undetermined. Germline CDR1 reads SEHNR; CDR2 reads FQNEAQ (reference sequence). The CDR3 is made up of 12 amino acids. The CDR3 DNA follows: TGTACCAGCAGCTTAGAGATTAATGAGCAGTTCTTC. It specifies CTSSLEINEQFF.

This clonotype has at least ten counts. The J gene is TRBJ1-3, the V gene TRBV5-1; no clear D. This CDR3 spans 16 amino acids. V gave up 2 bases and J gave up 0 bases, with 12 bases separating them. Germline loops: CDR1 SGHRS, CDR2 YFSETQ. CDR3 DNA: TGCGCCAGCAGCTTAGAGATGGCAAACTCTGGAAACACCATATATTTT. Its protein is CASSLEMANSGNTIYF.

This clonotype was recorded many times. The chain employs TRBV4-1 and TRBJ2-7; weak D call: TRBD2 (6 bases). CDR3 length: 14 amino acids. The germline V gene encodes CDR1 MGHRA and CDR2 YSYEKL. Deletions cut 4 bases from V and 3 bases from J, with 13 bases between. The CDR3 here is CASSLGGTVYEQYF. CDR3 DNA sequence: TGCGCCAGCAGCCTGGGCGGGACGGTCTACGAGCAGTACTTC.

The rearrangement joins TRBV20-1 to TRBJ1-2, with TRBD1 identical over 7 bases. Looked up from germline, CDR1 is DFQATT and CDR2 is SNEGSKA (reference sequence). This CDR3 has 16 amino acids. The V and J ends lost 5 bases and 4 bases, in that order; junction bases with no gene match: 16. The CDR3 is CSAGGSSGTAGYGYTF. The CDR3, as DNA: TGCAGTGCTGGGGGGTCGTCCGGGACAGCTGGCTATGGCTACACCTTC.

This clonotype has just a few counts. The CDR3 here is CASSQDRLNEKLFF. The DNA for the CDR3 is TGTGCCAGCAGCCAAGACAGACTTAATGAAAAACTGTTTTTT. The rearrangement uses TRBV5-5 and TRBJ1-4; weak D call: TRBD1 (5 bases). CDR1 is SGHKS and CDR2 is YYEKEE in the germline V gene (reference sequence). The CDR3 contains 14 residues. V lost 4 bases to trimming and J lost 4 bases, with 11 bases between them.

This sequence joins TRBV12-3 or TRBV12-4 and TRBJ1-4, with D possibly TRBD1 on 5 matching bases. The CDR3 is 15 residues long. Trimming pared 3 bases from V and 8 bases from J, leaving 16 bases between. CDR3 coding DNA: TGTGCCAGCAGTTTTTATTCAGGGAGAAGCGAAAAACTGTTTTTT. This gives the protein CASSFYSGRSEKLFF.

The rearrangement uses TRBV7-2 and TRBJ2-7; possibly TRBD2 for D (6 bases). The CDR3 covers 16 residues. From germline, CDR1 is SGHTA and CDR2 FQGNSA. Trimming shortened V by 5 bases and J by 5 bases, and 22 bases separated the two germline ends. As DNA, the CDR3 is TGTGCCAGCAGCACGATTGCGCTGCGGGATACCAACGAGCAGTACTTC. Amino acid sequence: CASSTIALRDTNEQYF.

The rearrangement joins TRBV20-1 to TRBJ2-5; D is perhaps TRBD1 (6 bases). The CDR3 is 12 residues long. Trimming took 3 bases from V and 5 from J, leaving 10 bases between them. Per the germline V gene, CDR1 is DFQATT and CDR2 is SNEGSKA (reference sequence). Here the CDR3 DNA reads TGCAGTGCTAGTGGACAGAAGGAGACCCAGTACTTC. Its translation: CSASGQKETQYF.

At least ten counts were recorded for this clonotype. The V gene is TRBV12-3 or TRBV12-4, the J gene TRBJ2-3; 12 bases map to TRBD2. V shed 6 bases and J 4 bases; nucleotides not matched to a gene: 8. The CDR3 covers 16 residues. CDR3 nucleotides: TGTGCCAGCAGCCCCACGACTAGCGGGAGCGCAGATACGCAGTATTTT. Its protein product is CASSPTTSGSADTQYF.

This clonotype turned up a few times. The gene calls are TRBV5-1 and TRBJ2-3, with D possibly being TRBD1 (5 bases). CDR1 and CDR2 (germline): SGHRS, YFSETQ. With 0 bases removed from V and 4 bases from J, the gap between germline ends came to 6 bases. This CDR3 is 13 amino acids long. In nucleotides, the CDR3 is TGCGCCAGCAGCTTGGAACAGGCAGATACGCAGTATTTT. It is translated as CASSLEQADTQYF.

The chain couples TRBV20-1 to TRBJ2-1, with 11 nucleotides matching TRBD2. CDR1 and CDR2 from the germline V gene are DFQATT and SNEGSKA (reference sequence). The CDR3 runs 19 residues. V lost 1 base and J lost 3; bases outside the gene matches: 14. The CDR3 spells CSARAPGLAGGPSYNEQFF. As DNA, the CDR3 is TGCAGTGCTAGAGCTCCGGGCTTAGCGGGAGGGCCCAGCTACAATGAGCAGTTCTTC.

This clonotype was seen ten or more times. CDR3 loop: CASSFAEGVRSNTGELFF. The CDR3 nucleotides read TGTGCCAGCAGTTTTGCCGAAGGGGTCCGGTCGAACACCGGGGAGCTGTTTTTT. V gene TRBV3-1 combines with J gene TRBJ2-2; D might be TRBD1 (5 bases). The CDR3 runs 18 residues. Trimming shortened V by 6 bases and J by 0 bases, and 20 bases separated the two germline ends. CDR1 is LGHDT, CDR2 YNNKEL, per germline (reference sequence). Complete variable domain (other parts from reference TRBV3-1 and TRBJ2-2): DTAVSQTPKYLVTQMGNDKSIKCEQNLGHDTMYWYKQDSKKFLKIMFSYNNKELIINETVPNRFSPKSPDKAHLNLHINSLELGDSAVYFCASSFAEGVRSNTGELFFGEGSRLTVL.

This clonotype was counted many times. The genes are TRBV20-1 and TRBJ2-7; perhaps D is TRBD1 or TRBD2 (7 bases each). This CDR3 region has 16 residues. The V and J ends lost 5 bases and 2 bases respectively, with 22 bases between them. From germline, CDR1 is DFQATT and CDR2 SNEGSKA (reference sequence). Here the CDR3 reads CSAGRGGSGAAYEQYF. CDR3 DNA: TGCAGTGCTGGCAGGGGGGGCTCAGGGGCCGCCTACGAGCAGTACTTC.

The table lists this clonotype with a few counts. This chain connects TRBV6-1 to TRBJ1-2, with D perhaps matching TRBD1 (6 bases). CDR1 and CDR2 (germline): MNHNS, SASEGT. V was shortened by 5 bases and J by 1 base, with 11 bases between the two germline ends. The CDR3 covers 14 residues. The CDR3 bases are TGTGCCAGCAGTCCAGGGACAAATAACTATGGCTACACCTTC. It specifies CASSPGTNNYGYTF.

Concerning this clonotype itself: This may come from a read error, since a much larger clone is one base off. The chain recombines TRBV28 with TRBJ2-5, with 8 positions matching TRBD2. Germline assignment: CDR1 MDHEN and CDR2 SYDVKM. The CDR3 runs to 15 residues. CDR3 region: CASRGTRRVQEPQYF. The DNA for the CDR3 is TGTGCCAGCAGGGGGACTAGGAGGGTCCAAGAGCCCCAGTACTTC. Complete variable domain (other parts from reference TRBV28 and TRBJ2-5): DVKVTQSSRYLVKRTGEKVFLECVQDMDHENMFWYRQDPGLGLRLIYFSYDVKMKEKGDIPEGYSVSREKKERFSLILESASTNQTSMYLCASRGTRRVQEPQYFGPGTRLLVL.

In its sample, this clonotype was seen many times. The rearrangement joins TRBV7-9 to TRBJ1-1; a weak D match, TRBD1 (6 bases). Germline V gene data show CDR1 as SEHNR and CDR2 as FQNEAQ (reference sequence). The CDR3 loop spans 14 amino acids. V lost 2 bases and J 4 bases, leaving 11 bases between the germline ends. CDR3 coding DNA: TGTGCCAGCAGCTTATCAGGGGTGGCCACTGAAGCTTTCTTT. Translated, it gives CASSLSGVATEAFF.

This clonotype appeared a single time. The germline gene is not matched at one end of the junction; a read error may be the cause. The CDR3 here is CSAHSSQESQYF. The CDR3 nucleotides read TGCAGTGCCCACTCGTCGCAAGAGAGCCAGTACTTC. This chain links TRBV20-1 with TRBJ2-5; D remains unclear. The germline gives CDR1 DFQATT, CDR2 SNEGSKA (reference sequence). The CDR3 is 12 amino acids.

This clonotype was seen at least ten times. The chain uses TRBV11-2 and TRBJ2-1; D gene unclear. CDR1 SGHAT and CDR2 FQNNGV come from the germline V gene. This CDR3 is built from 14 residues. Trimming took off 3 bases at V and 0 bases at J, with 6 bases between the two ends. This CDR3 is CASSFQSSYNEQFF. The CDR3 DNA is TGTGCCAGCAGCTTCCAGAGCTCCTACAATGAGCAGTTCTTC.

This clonotype was seen ten or more times. J is TRBJ2-1 and V is TRBV6-5; unclear D gene. V was pared by 3 bases and J by 8 bases, with 11 bases between. This CDR3 has 13 residues. Germline V gives CDR1 MNHEY, CDR2 SVGAGI. The CDR3 region is CASSYKAVDEQFF. DNA for the CDR3: TGTGCCAGCAGTTATAAGGCAGTCGATGAGCAGTTCTTC.

In this sample, this clonotype turned up a few times. The gene calls are TRBV10-3 and TRBJ2-2; possible D gene TRBD2, 6 bases. Trimming removed 3 bases from V and 2 bases from J, with 13 bases in between. The CDR3 covers 16 residues. Germline V gene lookup returns CDR1 ENHRY and CDR2 SYGVKD. The CDR3 loop reads CAISDGGQINTGELFF. The DNA of the CDR3 is TGTGCCATCAGTGACGGGGGTCAGATTAACACCGGGGAGCTGTTTTTT.

The CDR3 sequence is CSVGLAGPTDTQYF. DNA of the CDR3: TGCAGCGTTGGGCTAGCGGGACCCACAGATACGCAGTATTTT. The chain recombines TRBV29-1 with TRBJ2-3; 9 nucleotides agree with TRBD2. The germline CDR1 and CDR2 sequences are SQVTM and ANQGSEA. This CDR3 region has 14 residues. V was clipped by 4 bases and J by 2 bases; unmatched bases: 4.

Written as DNA, the CDR3 is TGTGCCAGCAGTGAACCGGGACTAGCGGCAGATACGCAGTATTTT. Protein: CASSEPGLAADTQYF. This chain links TRBV6-1 with TRBJ2-3; 11 bases agree with TRBD2. CDR1 and CDR2 from the germline V gene are MNHNS and SASEGT. The trim removed 2 bases at V and 4 bases at J, leaving 2 bases unmatched. The CDR3 is made up of 15 amino acids.

This clonotype has ten or more counts. V usage is TRBV5-1 and J usage is TRBJ2-2, with TRBD2 matching over 8 bases. Germline V gene data show CDR1 as SGHRS and CDR2 as YFSETQ. The CDR3 sequence is 15 residues long. Germline trimming cut 4 bases from V and 3 bases from J; bases unmatched to any gene: 5. CDR3 residues: CASSPGLGDTGELFF. The CDR3 nucleotides read TGCGCCAGCAGCCCGGGACTAGGCGACACCGGGGAGCTGTTTTTT. The whole variable domain, filled in from reference TRBV5-1 and TRBJ2-2, reads KAGVTQTPRYLIKTRGQQVTLSCSPISGHRSVSWYQQTPGQGLQFLFEYFSETQRNKGNFPGRFSGRQFSNSRSEMNVSTLELGDSALYLCASSPGLGDTGELFFGEGSRLTVL.